This entry describes one T cell receptor beta chain. This sample was taken from a study of technical replicates of blood from a few donors. Profiling relied on immunoSEQ multiplex PCR, and the TCRdb table lists in-frame clones only, not all of them. The data show approximately 89,000 clones, 85% to 95% seen once. The receptor's source is a human donor in good health. The sample consisted of T cells isolated from PBMCs.

DNA for the CDR3: TGTGCCAGCAGCCGCCCCATTAGTGGCACTGAAGCTTTCTTT. It is translated as CASSRPISGTEAFF. V is TRBV11-2 and J is TRBJ1-1; D gene ambiguous. Trimming pared 5 bases from V and 4 bases from J, leaving 14 bases between. Germline assignment: CDR1 SGHAT and CDR2 FQNNGV. The CDR3 is 14 amino acids.